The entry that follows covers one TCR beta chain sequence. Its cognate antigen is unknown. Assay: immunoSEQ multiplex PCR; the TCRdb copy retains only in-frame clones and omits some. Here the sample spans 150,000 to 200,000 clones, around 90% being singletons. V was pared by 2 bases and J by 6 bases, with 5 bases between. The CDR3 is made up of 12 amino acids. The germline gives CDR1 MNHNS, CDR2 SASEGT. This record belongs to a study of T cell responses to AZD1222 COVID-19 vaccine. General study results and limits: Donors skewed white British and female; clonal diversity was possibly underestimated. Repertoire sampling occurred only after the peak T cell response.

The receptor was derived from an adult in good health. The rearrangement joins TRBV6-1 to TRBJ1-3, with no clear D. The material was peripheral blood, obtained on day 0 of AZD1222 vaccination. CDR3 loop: CASSEFVNTIYF. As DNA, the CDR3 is TGTGCCAGCAGTGAATTTGTAAACACCATATATTTT.